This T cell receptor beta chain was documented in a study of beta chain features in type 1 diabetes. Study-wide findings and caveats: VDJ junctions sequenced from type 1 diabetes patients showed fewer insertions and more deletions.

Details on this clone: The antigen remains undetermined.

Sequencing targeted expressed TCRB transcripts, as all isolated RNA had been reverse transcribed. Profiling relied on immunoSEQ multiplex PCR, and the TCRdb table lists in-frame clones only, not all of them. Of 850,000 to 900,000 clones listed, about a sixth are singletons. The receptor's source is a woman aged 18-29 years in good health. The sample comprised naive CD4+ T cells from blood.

CDR3 coding DNA: TGCGCCAGCAGCCAGCAGGCCGGGAGGGGGCAAGAGACCCAGTACTTC. Its protein is CASSQQAGRGQETQYF. V gene TRBV4-1 combines with J gene TRBJ2-5, with 8 bases lining up with TRBD2. V lost 3 bases to trimming and J lost 2 bases; unmatched junction nucleotides: 8. Germline V lookup: CDR1 MGHRA, CDR2 YSYEKL. This CDR3 comprises 16 residues.